This TCR beta chain was recorded in a study of CD8+ T cells in alopecia areata. Specified treatment: oral pan-JAK inhibitor, 5-10 mg twice daily. TCR sequencing used cDNA made by reverse transcription of extracted RNA. The assay was immunoSEQ multiplex PCR, and TCRdb's table has in-frame clones only and misses some. The sample has approximately 200,000 clones, 45% to 65% seen once. Germline-derived CDR1 and CDR2 are LGHNA and YSLEER. The CDR3 totals 16 residues. Trimming cost V 2 bases and J 9 bases, with 17 bases left between them. The rearrangement links TRBV4-3 to TRBJ1-6, with D perhaps matching TRBD1 (5 bases). The receptor comes from a human donor with alopecia areata. The source material was CD4+ T cells sorted from blood, sampled at week 4, from a patient treated with tofacitinib. CDR3 bases: TGCGCCAGCAGCCAAACCGTTTGGCAGGGAACTTCACCCCTCCACTTT. The encoded protein is CASSQTVWQGTSPLHF.